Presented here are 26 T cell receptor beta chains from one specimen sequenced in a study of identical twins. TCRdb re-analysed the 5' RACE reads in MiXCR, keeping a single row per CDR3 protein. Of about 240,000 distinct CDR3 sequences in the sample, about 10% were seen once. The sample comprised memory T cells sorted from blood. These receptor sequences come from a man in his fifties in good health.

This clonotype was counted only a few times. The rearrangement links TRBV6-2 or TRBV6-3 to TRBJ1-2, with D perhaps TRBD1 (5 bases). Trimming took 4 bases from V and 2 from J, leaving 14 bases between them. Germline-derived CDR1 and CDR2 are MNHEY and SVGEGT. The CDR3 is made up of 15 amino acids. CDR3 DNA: TGTGCCAGCAGTTGGTCCCGACAGCCCAACTATGGCTACACCTTC. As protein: CASSWSRQPNYGYTF.

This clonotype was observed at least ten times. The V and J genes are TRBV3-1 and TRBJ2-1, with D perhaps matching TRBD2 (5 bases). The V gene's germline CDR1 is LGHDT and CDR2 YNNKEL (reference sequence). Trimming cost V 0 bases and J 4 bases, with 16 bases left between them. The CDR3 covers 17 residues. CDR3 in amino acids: CASSQDSGRGIYNEQFF. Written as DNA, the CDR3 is TGTGCCAGCAGCCAAGATTCTGGTCGGGGTATTTACAATGAGCAGTTCTTC.

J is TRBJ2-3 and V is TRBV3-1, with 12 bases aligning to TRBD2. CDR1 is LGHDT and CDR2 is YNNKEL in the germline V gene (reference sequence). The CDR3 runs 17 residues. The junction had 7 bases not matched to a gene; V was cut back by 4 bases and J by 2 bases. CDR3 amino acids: CASSRRLAGEFTDTQYF. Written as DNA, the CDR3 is TGTGCCAGCAGCCGGAGACTAGCGGGGGAGTTCACAGATACGCAGTATTTT.

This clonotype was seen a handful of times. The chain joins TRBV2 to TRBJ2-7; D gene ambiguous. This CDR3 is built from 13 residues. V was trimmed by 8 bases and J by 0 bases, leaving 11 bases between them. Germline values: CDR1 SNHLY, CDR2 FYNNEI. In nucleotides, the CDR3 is TGTGCCAGCCATCGGCGGAACTCCTACGAGCAGTACTTC. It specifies CASHRRNSYEQYF.

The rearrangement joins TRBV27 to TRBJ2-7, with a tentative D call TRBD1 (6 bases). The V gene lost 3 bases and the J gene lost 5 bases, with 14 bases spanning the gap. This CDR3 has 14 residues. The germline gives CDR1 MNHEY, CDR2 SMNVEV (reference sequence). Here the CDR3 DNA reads TGTGCCAGCAGTTTCGGACCAACAGGGAACGAGCAGTACTTC. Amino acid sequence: CASSFGPTGNEQYF.

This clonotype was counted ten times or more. The chain's CDR3 is CASSAGLAGVGSEQYF. In nucleotides, the CDR3 is TGTGCCAGCAGCGCGGGACTAGCGGGAGTGGGTTCCGAGCAGTACTTC. This sequence joins TRBV7-2 and TRBJ2-7; TRBD2 agrees at 14 bases. Germline CDR1 is SGHTA and CDR2 is FQGNSA. Germline trimming cut 5 bases from V and 6 bases from J; bases unmatched to any gene: 9. The CDR3 contains 16 residues.

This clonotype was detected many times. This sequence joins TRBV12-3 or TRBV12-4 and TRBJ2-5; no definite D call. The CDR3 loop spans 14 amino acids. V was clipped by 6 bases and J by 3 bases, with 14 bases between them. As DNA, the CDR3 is TGTGCCAGCAGCCCCGCAACCTTTGAAGAGACCCAGTACTTC. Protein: CASSPATFEETQYF.

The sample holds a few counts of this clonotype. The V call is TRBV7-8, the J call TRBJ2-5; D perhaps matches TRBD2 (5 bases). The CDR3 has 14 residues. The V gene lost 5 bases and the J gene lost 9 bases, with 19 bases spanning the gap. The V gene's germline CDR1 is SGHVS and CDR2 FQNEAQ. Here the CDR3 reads CASSTGVSGQAQYF. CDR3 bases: TGTGCCAGCAGCACCGGGGTTTCCGGGCAGGCCCAGTACTTC.

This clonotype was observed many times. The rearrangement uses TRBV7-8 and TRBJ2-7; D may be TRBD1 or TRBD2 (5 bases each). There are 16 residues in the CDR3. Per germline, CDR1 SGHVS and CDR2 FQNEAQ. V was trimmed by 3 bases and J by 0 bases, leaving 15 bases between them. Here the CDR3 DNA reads TGTGCCAGCAGCTTTTTTATTGGGGCGGGCTCCTACGAGCAGTACTTC. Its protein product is CASSFFIGAGSYEQYF. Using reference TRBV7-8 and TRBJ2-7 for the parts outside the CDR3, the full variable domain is GAGVSQSPRYKVAKRGQDVALRCDPISGHVSLFWYQQALGQGPEFLTYFQNEAQLDKSGLPSDRFFAERPEGSVSTLKIQRTQQEDSAVYLCASSFFIGAGSYEQYFGPGTRLTVT.

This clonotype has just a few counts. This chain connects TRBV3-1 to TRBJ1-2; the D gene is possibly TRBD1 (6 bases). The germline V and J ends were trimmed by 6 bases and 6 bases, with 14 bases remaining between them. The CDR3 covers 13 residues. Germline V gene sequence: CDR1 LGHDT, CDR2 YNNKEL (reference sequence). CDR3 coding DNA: TGTGCCAGCAGTCTTACAGGGAGAGATGGCTACACCTTC. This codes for CASSLTGRDGYTF. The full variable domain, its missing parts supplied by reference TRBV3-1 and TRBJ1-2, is DTAVSQTPKYLVTQMGNDKSIKCEQNLGHDTMYWYKQDSKKFLKIMFSYNNKELIINETVPNRFSPKSPDKAHLNLHINSLELGDSAVYFCASSLTGRDGYTFGSGTRLTVV.

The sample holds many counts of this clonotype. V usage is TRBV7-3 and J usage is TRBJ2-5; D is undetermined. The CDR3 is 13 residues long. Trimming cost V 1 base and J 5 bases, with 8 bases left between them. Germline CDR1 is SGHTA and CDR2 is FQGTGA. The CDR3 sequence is CASSLNFRETQYF. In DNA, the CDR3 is TGTGCCAGCAGCTTAAATTTCAGGGAGACCCAGTACTTC. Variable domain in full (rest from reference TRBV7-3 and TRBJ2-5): GAGVSQTPSNKVTEKGKYVELRCDPISGHTALYWYRQSLGQGPEFLIYFQGTGAADDSGLPNDRFFAVRPEGSVSTLKIQRTERGDSAVYLCASSLNFRETQYFGPGTRLLVL.

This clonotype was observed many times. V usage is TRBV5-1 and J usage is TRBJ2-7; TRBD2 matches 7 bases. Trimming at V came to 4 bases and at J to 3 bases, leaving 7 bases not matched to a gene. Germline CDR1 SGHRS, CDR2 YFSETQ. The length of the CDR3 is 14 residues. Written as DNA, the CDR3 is TGCGCCAGCAGCCTATCTAGCGGCTTCTACGAGCAGTACTTC. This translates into CASSLSSGFYEQYF.

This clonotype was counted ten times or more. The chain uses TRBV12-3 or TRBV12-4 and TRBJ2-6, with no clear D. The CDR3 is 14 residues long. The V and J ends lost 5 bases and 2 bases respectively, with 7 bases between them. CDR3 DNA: TGTGCCAGCAGTCAGTCTACTGGGGCCAACGTCCTGACTTTC. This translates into CASSQSTGANVLTF.

The CDR3 loop is CASSLAGGNEAFF. DNA of the CDR3: TGTGCCAGCAGCTTAGCAGGGGGAAATGAAGCTTTCTTT. The gene calls are TRBV7-6 and TRBJ1-1, with D possibly being TRBD1 (6 bases). V was pared by 0 bases and J by 7 bases, with 9 bases between. The CDR3 is 13 amino acids. Germline V gives CDR1 SGHVS, CDR2 FNYEAQ.

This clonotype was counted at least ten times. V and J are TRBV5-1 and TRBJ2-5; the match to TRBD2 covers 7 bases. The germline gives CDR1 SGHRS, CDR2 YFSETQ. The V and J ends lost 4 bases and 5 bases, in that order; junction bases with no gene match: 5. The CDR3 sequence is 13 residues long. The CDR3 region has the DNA TGCGCCAGCAGCCCGGGAGGCGGGGAGACCCAGTACTTC. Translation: CASSPGGGETQYF.

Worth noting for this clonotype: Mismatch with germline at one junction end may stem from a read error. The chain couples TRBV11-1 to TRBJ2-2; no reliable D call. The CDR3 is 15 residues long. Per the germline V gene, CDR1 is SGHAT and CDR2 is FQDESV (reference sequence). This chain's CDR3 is CASSPLGILRYTPVF. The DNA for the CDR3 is TGTGCCAGCAGCCCACTGGGGATCCTTCGCTACACCCCGGTTTTT.

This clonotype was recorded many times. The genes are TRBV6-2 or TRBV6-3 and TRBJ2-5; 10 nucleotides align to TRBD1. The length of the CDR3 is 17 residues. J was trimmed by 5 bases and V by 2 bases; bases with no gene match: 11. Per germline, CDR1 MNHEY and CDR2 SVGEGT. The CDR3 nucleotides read TGTGCCAGCAGTTACAGAACCGGGACAGGGGATTTGGAGACCCAGTACTTC. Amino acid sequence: CASSYRTGTGDLETQYF.

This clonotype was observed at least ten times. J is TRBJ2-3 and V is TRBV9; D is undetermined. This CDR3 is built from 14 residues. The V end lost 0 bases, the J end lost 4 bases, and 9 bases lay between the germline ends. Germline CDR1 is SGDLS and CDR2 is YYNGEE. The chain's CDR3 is CASSVGVAADTQYF. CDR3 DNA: TGTGCCAGCAGCGTAGGCGTCGCTGCAGATACGCAGTATTTT.

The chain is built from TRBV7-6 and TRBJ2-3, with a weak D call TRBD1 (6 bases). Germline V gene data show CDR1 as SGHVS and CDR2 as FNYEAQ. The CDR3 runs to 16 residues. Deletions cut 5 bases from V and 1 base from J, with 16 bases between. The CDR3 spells CASSRRSGVGTDTQYF. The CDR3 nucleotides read TGTGCCAGCAGCCGACGGTCAGGGGTTGGCACAGATACGCAGTATTTT.

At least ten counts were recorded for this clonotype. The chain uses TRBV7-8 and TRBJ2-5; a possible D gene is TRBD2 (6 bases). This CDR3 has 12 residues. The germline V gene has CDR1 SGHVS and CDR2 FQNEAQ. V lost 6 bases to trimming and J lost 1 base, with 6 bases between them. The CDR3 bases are TGTGCCAGCAGGGGGGGCCAAGAGACCCAGTACTTC. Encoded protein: CASRGGQETQYF. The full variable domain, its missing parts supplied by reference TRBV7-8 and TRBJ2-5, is GAGVSQSPRYKVAKRGQDVALRCDPISGHVSLFWYQQALGQGPEFLTYFQNEAQLDKSGLPSDRFFAERPEGSVSTLKIQRTQQEDSAVYLCASRGGQETQYFGPGTRLLVL.

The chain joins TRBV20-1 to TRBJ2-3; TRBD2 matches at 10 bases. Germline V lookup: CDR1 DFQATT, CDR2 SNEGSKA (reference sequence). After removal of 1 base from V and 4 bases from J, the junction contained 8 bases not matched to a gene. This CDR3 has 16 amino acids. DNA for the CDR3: TGCAGTGCTAGAGGGCCACTAGCGGGGAGTTCAGATACGCAGTATTTT. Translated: CSARGPLAGSSDTQYF.

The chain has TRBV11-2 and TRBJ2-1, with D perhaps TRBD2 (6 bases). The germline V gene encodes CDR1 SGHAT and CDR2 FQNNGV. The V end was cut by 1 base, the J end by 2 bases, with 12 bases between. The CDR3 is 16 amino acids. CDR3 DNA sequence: TGTGCCAGCAGCTTAGTGGGGCGGGATCCCTACAATGAGCAGTTCTTC. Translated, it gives CASSLVGRDPYNEQFF. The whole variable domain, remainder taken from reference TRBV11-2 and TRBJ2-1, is EAGVAQSPRYKIIEKRQSVAFWCNPISGHATLYWYQQILGQGPKLLIQFQNNGVVDDSQLPKDRFSAERLKGVDSTLKIQPAKLEDSAVYLCASSLVGRDPYNEQFFGPGTRLTVL.

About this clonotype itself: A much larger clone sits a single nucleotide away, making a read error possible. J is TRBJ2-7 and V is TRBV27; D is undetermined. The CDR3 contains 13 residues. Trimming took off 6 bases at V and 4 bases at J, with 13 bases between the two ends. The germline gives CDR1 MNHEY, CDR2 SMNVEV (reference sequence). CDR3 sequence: CASRARRAYEQYF. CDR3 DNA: TGTGCCAGCAGGGCACGGAGAGCGTACGAGCAGTACTTC.

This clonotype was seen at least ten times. The CDR3 DNA reads TGTGCCAGCACCACAGACCATGGACAGGGGTGGAAGACCCAGTACTTC. As protein: CASTTDHGQGWKTQYF. The V call is TRBV2, the J call TRBJ2-5; 9 bases match TRBD1. V lost 7 bases, J lost 6 bases, and 15 bases stayed unmatched. CDR1 is SNHLY, CDR2 FYNNEI, per germline. This CDR3 has 16 amino acids.

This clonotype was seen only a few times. CDR3 coding DNA: TGTGCCAGCAGCCGATACCAGGATACGCAGTATTTT. Encoded protein: CASSRYQDTQYF. The chain carries TRBV7-9 and TRBJ2-3; D remains ambiguous. The germline gives CDR1 SEHNR, CDR2 FQNEAQ (reference sequence). This CDR3 is 12 amino acids long. V lost 5 bases to trimming and J lost 6 bases, with 9 bases between them.

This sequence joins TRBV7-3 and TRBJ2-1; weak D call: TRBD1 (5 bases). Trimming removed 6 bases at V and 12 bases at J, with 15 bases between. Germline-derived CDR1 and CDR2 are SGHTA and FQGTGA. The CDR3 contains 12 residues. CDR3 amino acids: CASSPGQGLQFF. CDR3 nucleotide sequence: TGTGCCAGCAGTCCAGGGCAGGGCTTGCAGTTCTTC.